Below, 12 T cell receptor beta chains from the same sample are listed, as sequenced in a study of shared clonotypes between healthy human individuals. Profiled with immunoSEQ multiplex PCR; TCRdb holds only in-frame clones, not every one. The data hold under 2.5 million clones, with approximately 90% observed a single time. Sequenced input: naive CD4+ T cells from PBMCs. Specified subset: CD45RA+ positively selected. These receptors were taken from a man younger than 35 in good health. Some clones in this sample may be carry-over from other donors' samples.

The chain employs TRBV5-4 and TRBJ2-3, with D perhaps TRBD1 or TRBD2 (5 bases each). CDR1 and CDR2 (germline): SGHNT, YYREEE (reference sequence). Trimming pared 4 bases from V and 0 bases from J, leaving 6 bases between. This CDR3 is built from 13 residues. CDR3 sequence: CASSGDSTDTQYF. DNA of the CDR3: TGTGCCAGCAGCGGGGACAGCACAGATACGCAGTATTTT.

The chain combines TRBV10-3 with TRBJ1-1, with a tentative D call TRBD1 (5 bases). The V end was cut by 1 base, the J end by 5 bases, with 14 bases between. CDR1 is ENHRY, CDR2 SYGVKD, per germline. This CDR3 region has 15 residues. The CDR3 region has the DNA TGTGCCATCAGTGAGTATGGAGAGGGGAGAACTGAAGCTTTCTTT. This codes for CAISEYGEGRTEAFF.

The chain employs TRBV6-6 and TRBJ2-2; perhaps TRBD2 as D (6 bases). CDR3 length: 15 residues. The ends were cut back, 5 bases at V and 4 bases at J, with 14 bases in the middle. Germline lookup yields CDR1 MNHNY and CDR2 SVGAGI (reference sequence). In DNA, the CDR3 is TGTGCCAGCAGTCCCCGGGACTCGGCCACCGGGGAGCTGTTTTTT. Amino acids: CASSPRDSATGELFF.

DNA for the CDR3: TGTGCCAGCAGCCAGCCATCCGGTGACAGGACCTACGAGCAGTACTTC. The encoded protein is CASSQPSGDRTYEQYF. The chain employs TRBV28 and TRBJ2-7; a possible D gene is TRBD1 (6 bases). Trimming pared 6 bases from V and 2 bases from J, leaving 20 bases between. The CDR3 totals 16 residues. Germline V gene lookup returns CDR1 MDHEN and CDR2 SYDVKM.

The chain has TRBV18 and TRBJ2-4, with D uncertain. V was shortened by 1 base and J by 8 bases, with 12 bases between the two germline ends. There are 14 residues in the CDR3. Germline V gives CDR1 KGHSH, CDR2 LQKENI. Here the CDR3 reads CASSPRVAGDIQYF. Written as DNA, the CDR3 is TGTGCCAGCTCACCACGGGTGGCAGGAGACATTCAGTACTTC.

CDR3 nucleotide sequence: TGTGCCAGCAGCTTCCTTGGGGGAGCGGGGTCCTACGAGCAGTACTTC. Its translation: CASSFLGGAGSYEQYF. V and J are TRBV11-2 and TRBJ2-7; TRBD2 matches at 7 bases. CDR1 is SGHAT, CDR2 FQNNGV, per germline. V shed 3 bases, J shed 1 base, and the junction held 9 bases outside the gene matches. This CDR3 is 16 amino acids long.

The chain has TRBV4-2 and TRBJ1-2; D ambiguous. Germline loops: CDR1 LGHNA, CDR2 YNFKEQ. V was trimmed by 0 bases and J by 2 bases, leaving 10 bases between them. This CDR3 comprises 15 residues. Here the CDR3 reads CASSQEDDGNYGYTF. The CDR3 DNA follows: TGTGCCAGCAGCCAAGAAGATGATGGGAACTATGGCTACACCTTC.

The chain has TRBV5-4 and TRBJ1-1; D may be TRBD1 (5 bases). CDR3 size: 15 residues. Trimming took off 3 bases at V and 4 bases at J, with 16 bases between the two ends. CDR1 and CDR2 (germline): SGHNT, YYREEE (reference sequence). The CDR3: CASSSNLGVGTEAFF. CDR3 bases: TGTGCCAGCAGCTCCAACTTAGGGGTGGGCACTGAAGCTTTCTTT.

The V and J genes are TRBV6-5 and TRBJ2-7; 8 bases line up with TRBD1. Germline values: CDR1 MNHEY, CDR2 SVGAGI. CDR3 length: 15 amino acids. Trimming took 5 bases from V and 4 from J; bases not matched to a gene: 10. The CDR3 spells CASSHLDRDRYEQYF. The CDR3, as DNA: TGTGCCAGCAGTCACCTGGACAGGGACAGATACGAGCAGTACTTC.

This chain joins TRBV18 and TRBJ2-3, with TRBD2 matching over 14 bases. V trimming: 4 bases; J trimming: 5 bases; junction bases outside the gene matches: 5. CDR1 and CDR2 from the germline V gene are KGHSH and LQKENI. The CDR3 spans 16 residues. The CDR3 spells CASSLGTSGSGDTQYF. The CDR3, as DNA: TGTGCCAGCTCACTCGGGACTAGCGGGAGTGGAGATACGCAGTATTTT.

J is TRBJ1-2 and V is TRBV19; 10 bases agree with TRBD1. The germline CDR1 and CDR2 sequences are LNHDA and SQIVND (reference sequence). This CDR3 is built from 15 residues. The V and J ends lost 3 bases and 3 bases, in that order; junction bases with no gene match: 4. This CDR3 is CASSIGGQGYYGYTF. In DNA form, the CDR3 reads TGTGCCAGTAGTATCGGGGGACAGGGGTACTATGGCTACACCTTC.

The rearrangement links TRBV6-1 to TRBJ1-2; TRBD1 matches at 12 bases. Trimming removed 4 bases from V and 4 bases from J; junction bases left unmatched: 10. The germline gives CDR1 MNHNS, CDR2 SASEGT. The CDR3 consists of 17 residues. CDR3 protein: CASSGPGQGARVYGYTF. CDR3 DNA: TGTGCCAGCAGTGGACCGGGACAGGGGGCCCGAGTCTATGGCTACACCTTC.